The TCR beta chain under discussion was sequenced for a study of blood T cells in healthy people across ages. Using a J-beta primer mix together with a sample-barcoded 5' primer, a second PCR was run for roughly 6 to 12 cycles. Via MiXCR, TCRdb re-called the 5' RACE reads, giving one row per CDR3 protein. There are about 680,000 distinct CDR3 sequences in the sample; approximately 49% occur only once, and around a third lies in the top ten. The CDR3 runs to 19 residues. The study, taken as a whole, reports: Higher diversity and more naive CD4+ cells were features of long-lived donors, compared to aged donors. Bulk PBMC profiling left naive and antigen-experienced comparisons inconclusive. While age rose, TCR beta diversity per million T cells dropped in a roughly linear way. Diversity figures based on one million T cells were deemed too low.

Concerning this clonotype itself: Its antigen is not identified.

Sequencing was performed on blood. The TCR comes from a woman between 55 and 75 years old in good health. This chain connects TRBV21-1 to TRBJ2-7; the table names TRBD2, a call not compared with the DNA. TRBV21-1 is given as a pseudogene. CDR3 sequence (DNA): TGTGCCAGCAGCCCCCGAGGGGACTTTCCTCAACCTCAAACCTACGAGCAGTACTTC. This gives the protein CASSPRGDFPQPQTYEQYF.